These T cell receptor beta chains were read from a single sample in a study of T cells in Graves' hyperthyroidism and ophthalmopathy. MiXCR, applied by TCRdb to the multiplex PCR reads, yields one record per CDR3 protein. The sample records 200,000 to 250,000 distinct CDR3 sequences, roughly 18% being singletons. Sequencing used blood. The receptor source for this set is a man aged 50-59 years with Graves' hyperthyroidism. The CDR3 runs from the conserved cysteine through the conserved F or W. The D gene is left open where the match is weak. Size is omitted from some rows. Given values are once, few, many or a class for expanded clones.

v_call	j_call	clone_size	d_call	cdr3_aa	cdr3_nt
TRBV15	TRBJ2-5	many	TRBD2	CATSREEKRDGWETQYF	TGTGCCACCAGCAGAGAGGAGAAGCGGGACGGATGGGAGACCCAGTACTTC
TRBV10-2	TRBJ2-7	once	TRBD1	CASSDRQGNYEQYF	TGCGCCAGCAGTGACCGACAGGGGAACTACGAGCAGTACTTC
TRBV9	TRBJ2-1	few	.	CASSVDGSGDEQFF	TGTGCCAGCAGCGTAGACGGGAGTGGCGATGAGCAGTTCTTC
TRBV18	TRBJ1-2	many	.	CASSGISGYTF	TGTGCCAGCTCAGGAATTTCTGGCTACACCTTC
TRBV27	TRBJ1-2	many	.	CASRTQRKGVYGYTF	TGTGCCAGCAGGACCCAAAGAAAGGGTGTCTATGGCTACACCTTC
TRBV6-6	TRBJ2-7	many	.	CASSYSATASYYEQYF	TGTGCCAGCAGTTACTCGGCGACAGCCTCCTACTACGAGCAGTACTTC
TRBV20-1	TRBJ2-1	many	TRBD1	CSVFDRGQINEQFF	TGCAGTGTCTTCGACAGGGGGCAAATTAATGAGCAGTTCTTC
TRBV5-1	TRBJ2-3	many	TRBD2	CASSYGLAPDTQYF	TGCGCCAGCAGCTACGGACTAGCGCCAGATACGCAGTATTTT
TRBV5-1	TRBJ1-1	many	.	CASSLGQYLNTEAFF	TGCGCCAGCAGCCTGGGACAATACCTGAACACTGAAGCTTTCTTT
TRBV24-1	TRBJ1-1	many	.	CATSQRGDTEAFF	TGTGCCACCAGCCAGAGGGGGGACACTGAAGCTTTCTTT
TRBV2	TRBJ2-1	many	.	CASIGEGGEQFF	TGTGCCAGCATTGGGGAGGGGGGTGAGCAGTTCTTC
TRBV28	TRBJ2-7	many	.	CASSLGGTTREQYF	TGTGCCAGCAGTCTCGGCGGGACAACACGGGAGCAGTACTTC
TRBV7-2	TRBJ2-7	many	.	CASSLDEGDGQYF	TGTGCCAGCAGCTTAGATGAGGGTGATGGGCAGTACTTC
TRBV7-9	TRBJ2-1	many	TRBD2	CASSRGTSGRKGSNEQFF	TGTGCCAGCAGCCGCGGGACTAGCGGGAGGAAAGGGTCGAATGAGCAGTTCTTC
TRBV7-9	TRBJ2-7	few	.	CASSLGPFEQYF	TGTGCCAGCAGCTTAGGACCCTTCGAGCAGTACTTC
TRBV9	TRBJ2-1	many	.	CASSVAERLSYNEQFF	TGTGCCAGCAGCGTAGCTGAGCGGTTATCCTACAATGAGCAGTTCTTC
TRBV5-6	TRBJ2-1	many	TRBD2	CASIRGGGPYNEQFF	TGTGCCAGCATCCGCGGGGGGGGGCCTTACAATGAGCAGTTCTTC
TRBV2	TRBJ2-3	.	TRBD2	CASNLLAGGADTQYF	TGTGCCAGCAACCTTCTAGCGGGAGGGGCAGATACGCAGTATTTT
TRBV20-1	TRBJ2-3	.	TRBD1	CSARGTGGADTQYF	TGCAGTGCTAGAGGGACAGGGGGCGCAGATACGCAGTATTTT
TRBV4-2	TRBJ2-7	.	TRBD1	CASSQDGGDRDYEQYF	TGTGCCAGCAGCCAAGATGGGGGAGACAGGGACTACGAGCAGTACTTC
TRBV18	TRBJ2-1	many	.	CASSPYVSSYNEQFF	TGTGCCAGCTCACCGTACGTAAGCTCCTACAATGAGCAGTTCTTC
TRBV5-1	TRBJ2-3	many	TRBD2	CASSPRTSGSQDTQYF	TGCGCCAGCAGCCCGAGGACTAGCGGGAGTCAAGATACGCAGTATTTT
TRBV5-1	TRBJ2-1	many	TRBD2	CASSLLVSGANEQFF	TGCGCCAGCAGCTTGTTGGTTAGCGGGGCCAATGAGCAGTTCTTC
TRBV30	TRBJ1-6	many	.	CAWRTSGIESLHF	TGTGCCTGGAGGACGTCGGGGATTGAATCCCTCCACTTT
TRBV12-3/TRBV12-4	TRBJ2-7	.	.	CASSLWVSSYEQYF	TGTGCCAGCAGTTTGTGGGTTAGCTCCTACGAGCAGTACTTC
TRBV6-2/TRBV6-3	TRBJ1-5	.	.	CASSDPGRPQHF	TGTGCCAGCAGTGACCCGGGACGGCCCCAGCATTTT
TRBV5-1	TRBJ2-1	.	.	CASSLGMEYNEQFF	TGCGCCAGCAGCTTGGGTATGGAGTACAATGAGCAGTTCTTC
TRBV28	TRBJ2-1	many	TRBD2	CASTPFFDAGGKVREQFF	TGTGCCAGCACCCCTTTCTTTGACGCGGGAGGGAAAGTACGCGAGCAGTTCTTC
TRBV7-3	TRBJ2-5	.	.	CASSLGTPSGTQYF	TGTGCCAGCAGCTTAGGGACACCGAGTGGGACCCAGTACTTC
TRBV6-1	TRBJ2-1	many	TRBD2	CASRGTSGPSSYNEQFF	TGTGCCAGCAGAGGGACTAGCGGGCCTAGCTCCTACAATGAGCAGTTCTTC
TRBV10-3	TRBJ2-1	few	.	CAIRTDGNEQFF	TGTGCCATAAGGACAGATGGCAATGAGCAGTTCTTC
TRBV11-2	TRBJ2-3	many	.	CASSYGNTDTQYF	TGTGCCAGCAGCTACGGGAACACAGATACGCAGTATTTT
TRBV29-1	TRBJ2-1	many	TRBD1	CSVFVWDRGNNEQFF	TGCAGCGTGTTTGTTTGGGACAGGGGAAACAATGAGCAGTTCTTC
TRBV20-1	TRBJ2-6	few	TRBD1	CSVQAGTGSGANVLTF	TGCAGTGTCCAGGCCGGGACAGGCTCTGGGGCCAACGTCCTGACTTTC
TRBV27	TRBJ2-7	many	.	CASSLKGTGSYEQYF	TGTGCCAGCAGTTTAAAGGGGACGGGATCCTACGAGCAGTACTTC